Listed below are T cell receptor beta chains from one sample, sequenced in a study of cytomegalovirus exposure and HLA in healthy donors. Method: immunoSEQ multiplex PCR; TCRdb's copy keeps in-frame clones and lacks some. The sample records some 150,000 clones, 60% to 80% being singletons. The sample comprised PBMCs. The origin of the receptors is a woman aged 25 to 39 in good health and CMV-seronegative. Both conserved end residues are part of each CDR3. Each record gives: clone size, J gene, V gene, D gene, CDR3 DNA, CDR3 protein. A D gene is named only where the DNA matches it firmly. Size is stated for part of the rows, as once, few or many counts, or as a class when the clone is expanded.

- TRBJ2-5 TRBV5-8 TRBD1 TGTGCCAGCAACCAGGGGGTCGGGGAGACCCAGTACTTC CASNQGVGETQYF
few TRBJ1-2 TRBV11-2 - TGTGCCAGCAGCTTGGGGGGGTACTATGGCTACACCTTC CASSLGGYYGYTF
- TRBJ2-7 TRBV5-6 TRBD1 TGTGCCAGCAGCCTTCGACAGGGCGGCCAGCAGTACTTC CASSLRQGGQQYF
- TRBJ2-5 TRBV5-1 TRBD2 TGCGCCAGCAGCTTGGACCCCACAGCGGGGTCAGAGACCCAGTACTTC CASSLDPTAGSETQYF
once TRBJ1-6 TRBV19 - TGTGCCAGTAGTATCCCTTCCAGGGGTGGCTCACCCCTCCACTTT CASSIPSRGGSPLHF
- TRBJ1-4 TRBV28 - TGTGCCAGCAGTCGACAGTCAAATGAAAAACTGTTTTTT CASSRQSNEKLFF
- TRBJ2-3 TRBV9 TRBD2 TGTGCCAGCAGCGTCGGGTTGGGACTAGCGGGTACGGATACGCAGTATTTT CASSVGLGLAGTDTQYF
- TRBJ2-1 TRBV11-2 TRBD2 TGTGCCAGCAGCTTCTATAGCGGGGTCAATGAGCAGTTCTTC CASSFYSGVNEQFF
- TRBJ2-5 TRBV2 - TGTGCCAGCCAGTACCAAGAGACCCAGTACTTC CASQYQETQYF
- TRBJ1-2 TRBV28 TRBD1 TGTGCCAGCAGTTTAGGGGGACAGAACTATGGCTACACCTTC CASSLGGQNYGYTF
- TRBJ1-1 TRBV6-1 TRBD1 TGTGCCAGCAGTGAGACAGGGTATTGGACTGAAGCTTTCTTT CASSETGYWTEAFF
few TRBJ2-3 TRBV5-1 - TGCGCCAGCAGCTTGGCTTCAGTTACAGGGTGGAATCGACCTACAGATACGCAGTATTTT CASSLASVTGWNRPTDTQYF
- TRBJ2-3 TRBV7-9 TRBD2 TGTTCCAGCAGCCGAGGGACTAGCGGAGACGCTAGCACAGATACGCAGTATTTT CSSSRGTSGDASTDTQYF
once TRBJ2-7 TRBV5-1 - TGCGCCAGCAGCCCATTGAGCTCCTACGAGCAGTACTTC CASSPLSSYEQYF
- TRBJ1-1 TRBV29-1 - TGCAGCGTTGAAGAGGCGGCCCGACGGGAAGCTTTCTTT CSVEEAARREAFF
few TRBJ1-5 TRBV19 - TGTGCCAGTAGTATTGTGCCTGGTGGTTCCGGGACACAGGGCCAGCCCCAGCATTTT CASSIVPGGSGTQGQPQHF
- TRBJ2-7 TRBV14 TRBD1 TGTGCCAGCAGCCAAGATTACGGGACAGGGGCCAGGGGCGAGCAGTACTTC CASSQDYGTGARGEQYF